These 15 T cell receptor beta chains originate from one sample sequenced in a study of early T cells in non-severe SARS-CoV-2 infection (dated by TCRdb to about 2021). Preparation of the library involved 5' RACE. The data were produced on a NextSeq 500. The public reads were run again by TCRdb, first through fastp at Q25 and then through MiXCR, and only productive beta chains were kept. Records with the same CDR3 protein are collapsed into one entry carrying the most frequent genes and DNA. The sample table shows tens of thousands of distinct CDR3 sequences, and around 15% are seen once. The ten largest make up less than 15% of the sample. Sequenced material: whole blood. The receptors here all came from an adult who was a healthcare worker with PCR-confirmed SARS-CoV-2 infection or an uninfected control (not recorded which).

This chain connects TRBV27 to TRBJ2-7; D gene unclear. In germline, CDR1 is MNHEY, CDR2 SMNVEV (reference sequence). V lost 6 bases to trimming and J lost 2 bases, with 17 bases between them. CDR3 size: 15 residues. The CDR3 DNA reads TGTGCCAGCAGCATACTCTCGGGCCTGACCTACGAGCAGTACTTC. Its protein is CASSILSGLTYEQYF.

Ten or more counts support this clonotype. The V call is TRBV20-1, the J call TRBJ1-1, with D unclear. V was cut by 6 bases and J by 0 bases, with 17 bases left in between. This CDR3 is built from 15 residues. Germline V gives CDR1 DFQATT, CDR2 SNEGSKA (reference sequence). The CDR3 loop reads CSAGRAGPMNTEAFF. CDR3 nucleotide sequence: TGCAGTGCAGGACGAGCCGGACCCATGAACACTGAAGCTTTCTTT.

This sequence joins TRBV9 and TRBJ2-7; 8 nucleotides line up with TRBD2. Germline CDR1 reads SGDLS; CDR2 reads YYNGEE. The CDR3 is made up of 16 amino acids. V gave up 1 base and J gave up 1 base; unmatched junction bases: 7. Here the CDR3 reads CASSVRAGAASYEQYF. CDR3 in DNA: TGTGCCAGCAGCGTAAGAGCGGGGGCCGCATCCTACGAGCAGTACTTC. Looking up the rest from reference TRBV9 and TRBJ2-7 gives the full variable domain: DSGVTQTPKHLITATGQRVTLRCSPRSGDLSVYWYQQSLDQGLQFLIQYYNGEERAKGNILERFSAQQFPDLHSELNLSSLELGDSALYFCASSVRAGAASYEQYFGPGTRLTVT.

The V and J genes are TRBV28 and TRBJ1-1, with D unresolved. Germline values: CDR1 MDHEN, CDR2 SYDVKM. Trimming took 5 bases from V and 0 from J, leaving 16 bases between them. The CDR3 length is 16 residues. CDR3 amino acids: CASSPPSDGMNTEAFF. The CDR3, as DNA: TGTGCCAGCAGTCCACCGTCCGACGGGATGAACACTGAAGCTTTCTTT.

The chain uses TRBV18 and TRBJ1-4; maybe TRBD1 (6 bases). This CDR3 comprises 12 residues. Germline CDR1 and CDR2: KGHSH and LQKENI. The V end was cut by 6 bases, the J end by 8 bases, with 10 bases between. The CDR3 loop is CASSTGREKLFF. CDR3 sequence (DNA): TGTGCCAGCTCTACAGGGCGCGAAAAACTGTTTTTT.

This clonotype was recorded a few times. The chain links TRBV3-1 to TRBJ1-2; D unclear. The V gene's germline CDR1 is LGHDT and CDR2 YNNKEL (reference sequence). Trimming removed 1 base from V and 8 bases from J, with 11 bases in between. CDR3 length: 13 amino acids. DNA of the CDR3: TGTGCCAGCAGCCAAGTCACAGCGGAAGGCTACACCTTC. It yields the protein CASSQVTAEGYTF.

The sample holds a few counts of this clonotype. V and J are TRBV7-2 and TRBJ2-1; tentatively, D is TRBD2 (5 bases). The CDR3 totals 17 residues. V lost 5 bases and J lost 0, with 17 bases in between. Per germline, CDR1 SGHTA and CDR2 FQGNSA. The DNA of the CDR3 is TGTGCCAGCAGCCGCCAGAAAGGCGCGGGCTCCTACAATGAGCAGTTCTTC. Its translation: CASSRQKGAGSYNEQFF.

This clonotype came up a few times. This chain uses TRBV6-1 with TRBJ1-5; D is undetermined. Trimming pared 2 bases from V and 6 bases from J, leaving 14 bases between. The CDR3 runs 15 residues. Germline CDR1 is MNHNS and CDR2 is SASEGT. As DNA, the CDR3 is TGTGCCAGCAGTGAATGGTCCGTTGGAGGTCAGCCCCAGCATTTT. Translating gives CASSEWSVGGQPQHF.

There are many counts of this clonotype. CDR3 nucleotide sequence: TGTGCCAGCAGTTCCACGGGGGGCTCTGGAAACACCATATATTTT. It specifies CASSSTGGSGNTIYF. The V gene is TRBV27, the J gene TRBJ1-3; D may be TRBD1 (5 bases). V dropped 4 bases and J dropped 0 bases, with 10 bases sitting between them. Germline V gene data show CDR1 as MNHEY and CDR2 as SMNVEV (reference sequence). The CDR3 totals 15 residues.

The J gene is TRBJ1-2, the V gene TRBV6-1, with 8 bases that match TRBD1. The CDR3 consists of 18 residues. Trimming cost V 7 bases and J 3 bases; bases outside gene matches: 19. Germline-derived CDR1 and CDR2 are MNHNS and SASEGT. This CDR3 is CASTLKWDRKGFDYGYTF. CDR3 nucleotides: TGTGCCAGCACTTTGAAGTGGGACAGGAAAGGATTCGACTATGGCTACACCTTC.

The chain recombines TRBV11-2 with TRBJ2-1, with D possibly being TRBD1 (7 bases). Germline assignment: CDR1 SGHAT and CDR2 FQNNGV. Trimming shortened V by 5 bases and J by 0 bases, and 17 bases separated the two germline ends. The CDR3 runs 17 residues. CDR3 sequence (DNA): TGTGCCAGCAGCACCCGAGGACAGGAGGGCTCCTACAATGAGCAGTTCTTC. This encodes CASSTRGQEGSYNEQFF.

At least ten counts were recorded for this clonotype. The CDR3 is CASKRAGQGAYEQYF. DNA of the CDR3: TGTGCCAGCAAGAGGGCCGGGCAGGGAGCCTACGAGCAGTACTTC. This rearrangement joins TRBV13 to TRBJ2-7; either TRBD1 or TRBD2 may fit D (5 bases each). Germline V gene lookup returns CDR1 PRHDT and CDR2 FYEKMQ (reference sequence). The CDR3 spans 15 residues. Trimming removed 7 bases from V and 2 bases from J, with 18 bases in between.

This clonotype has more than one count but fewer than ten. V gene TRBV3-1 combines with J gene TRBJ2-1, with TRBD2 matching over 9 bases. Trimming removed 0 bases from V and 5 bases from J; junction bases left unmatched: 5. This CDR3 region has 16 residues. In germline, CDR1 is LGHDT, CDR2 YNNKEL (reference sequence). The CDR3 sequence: CASSQDRGRANNEQFF. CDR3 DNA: TGTGCCAGCAGCCAAGATCGCGGGAGGGCTAACAATGAGCAGTTCTTC.

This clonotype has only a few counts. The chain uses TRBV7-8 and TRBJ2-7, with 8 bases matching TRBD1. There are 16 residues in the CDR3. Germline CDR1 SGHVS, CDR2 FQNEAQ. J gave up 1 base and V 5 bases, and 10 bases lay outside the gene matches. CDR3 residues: CASSDPRDRTSYEQYF. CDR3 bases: TGTGCCAGCAGCGACCCCCGGGACAGGACGTCCTACGAGCAGTACTTC.

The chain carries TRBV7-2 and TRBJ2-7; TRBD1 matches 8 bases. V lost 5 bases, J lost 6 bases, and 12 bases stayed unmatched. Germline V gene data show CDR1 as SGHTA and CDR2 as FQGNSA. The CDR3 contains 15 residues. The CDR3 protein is CASSREGQVYVEQYF. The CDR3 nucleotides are TGTGCCAGCAGCCGTGAGGGACAGGTCTACGTCGAGCAGTACTTC.